Listed below are T cell receptor beta chains from one sample, sequenced in a study of shared T cell receptors in the human thymus. Some clones are missing from TCRdb's copy, which holds only in-frame ones; the method was immunoSEQ multiplex PCR. The sample contains approximately 490,000 clones, 78% of which appear only once. This same sample was also part of a study on human thymus T cells.

The source material was thymocytes. The receptors here all came from a boy under two years old with a congenital heart defect. Each CDR3 is given with its conserved first and last residue. The order of the fields is V gene, D gene, J gene, clone size, CDR3 DNA, CDR3 protein. A D gene is named only where the DNA matches it firmly. Clone size is given for some rows only: seen once, a few or many times, or a class if the clone is expanded.

TRBV28,.,TRBJ1-3,.,TGTGCCAGCAGTTACAGGGCGACGGGCTCTGGAAACACCATATATTTT,CASSYRATGSGNTIYF
TRBV11-2,TRBD2,TRBJ2-3,.,TGTGCCAGCAGGAGGGGGACTAGCGCACCCCCGGGTACGCAGTATTTT,CASRRGTSAPPGTQYF
TRBV27,TRBD2,TRBJ2-3,few,TGTGCCAGCAGTTTACTTTTTACTAGCGGCAACACAGATACGCAGTATTTT,CASSLLFTSGNTDTQYF
TRBV14,TRBD1,TRBJ2-7,.,TGTGCCAGCAGCCAAAAAAAATGGTCGGGACAGGGTTGGGACGAGCAGTACTTC,CASSQKKWSGQGWDEQYF
TRBV4-1,.,TRBJ2-7,.,TGCGCCAGCAGCCCCGAGGAGCGGGTCCCCTCCGTGCAGTACTTC,CASSPEERVPSVQYF
TRBV27,.,TRBJ1-5,.,TGTGCCAGCGCTTACAGGGACAATCAGCCCCAGCATTTT,CASAYRDNQPQHF
TRBV29-1,TRBD2,TRBJ2-1,.,TGCAGCACCCCTGGGGACGGGGGGTACAATGAGCAGTTCTTC,CSTPGDGGYNEQFF
TRBV14,.,TRBJ1-2,.,TGTGCCAGCAGCCCGTGGGTCTCGGGAGTCTACACCTTC,CASSPWVSGVYTF
TRBV11-2,TRBD2,TRBJ2-2,few,TGTGCCAGCAGCTTGGGTCTAGCGGGAGATCTCGACACCGGGGAGCTGTTTTTT,CASSLGLAGDLDTGELFF
TRBV28,.,TRBJ2-2,.,TGTGCCAGCAGTTTGCCAGGTGCCACCGGGGAGCTGTTTTTT,CASSLPGATGELFF
TRBV14,.,TRBJ2-2,.,TGTGCCAGCAGCCAAGGCACGTACTCAGGGGCCACCGGGGAGCTGTTTTTT,CASSQGTYSGATGELFF
TRBV5-4,TRBD2,TRBJ2-2,.,TGTGCCAGCAGCCCCTTGGGCGGGAGAGGCACCGGGGAGCTGTTTTTT,CASSPLGGRGTGELFF
TRBV21-1,.,TRBJ2-7,.,TGTGCCAGCAGCAAAGTAGAAGGAACAGGGATCTACGAGCAGTACTTC,CASSKVEGTGIYEQYF
TRBV25-1,TRBD2,TRBJ2-5,.,TGTGCCAGCTCCTACAGCGGGAGGGCGGGAGAGACCCAGTACTTC,CASSYSGRAGETQYF
TRBV9,.,TRBJ1-3,once,TGTGCCAGCAGCTTCCCCCACGGGACACCGGGGGGGTCTGGAAACACCATATATTTT,CASSFPHGTPGGSGNTIYF
TRBV2,.,TRBJ1-3,.,TGTGCCAGCAGTACTGGACTAAGCTCTGGAAACACCATATATTTT,CASSTGLSSGNTIYF
TRBV7-9,.,TRBJ2-1,once,TGTGCCAGCAGCTTAAAGTTCGGGGGATCCTACAATGAGCAGTTCTTC,CASSLKFGGSYNEQFF
TRBV5-1,.,TRBJ1-1,.,TGCGCCAGCAGACAAAGGAGGGCGTTCACTGAAGCTTTCTTT,CASRQRRAFTEAFF
TRBV4-2,.,TRBJ2-7,.,TGTGCCAGCAGCCAAGGGGGGCCTTTGACTTTTACAGCCGACTACGAGCAGTACTTC,CASSQGGPLTFTADYEQYF
TRBV4-2,.,TRBJ2-7,.,TGTGCCAGCAGCCCTGGGCCGGTCGGTGGGAGAGTGACCGAGCAGTACTTC,CASSPGPVGGRVTEQYF
TRBV7-2,.,TRBJ2-1,once,TGTGCCAGCTCCCAAAGGGTGGCAGGGCACAATGAGCAGTTCTTC,CASSQRVAGHNEQFF
TRBV2,.,TRBJ2-5,.,TGTGCCAGCAGTGGACAAACCGGGACATACGAGACCCAGTACTTC,CASSGQTGTYETQYF
TRBV18,TRBD1,TRBJ2-6,.,TGTGCCAGCTCACCTGGGACAGGGTCTTGGTCGGGGGCCAACGTCCTGACTTTC,CASSPGTGSWSGANVLTF
TRBV10-2,.,TRBJ2-2,.,TGCGCCAGCAGTGAGGGGGGCGGCCCTCACCGGGAGCTGTTTTTT,CASSEGGGPHRELFF
TRBV6-1,.,TRBJ2-2,.,TGTGCCAGCACCCAAGGGGAAGACGCATGCGGGGAGCTGTTTTTT,CASTQGEDACGELFF
TRBV27,TRBD1,TRBJ1-1,.,TGTGCCAGCCACAGGGGGGGGTCCACTGAAGCTTTCTTT,CASHRGGSTEAFF
TRBV5-1,TRBD2,TRBJ2-3,.,TGCGCCAGCAGCTCCGGAGGGCTAGCGGGAGGGAGGGATACGCAGTATTTT,CASSSGGLAGGRDTQYF
TRBV9,TRBD2,TRBJ2-5,.,TGTGCCAGCAGCACCGCGGGGGTAGCGGGAGGCTACCAAGAGACCCAGTACTTC,CASSTAGVAGGYQETQYF
TRBV5-6,.,TRBJ2-1,.,TGTGCCAGCAGCGCGGGGTCCTACAATGAGCAGTTCTTC,CASSAGSYNEQFF
TRBV28,TRBD2,TRBJ2-3,.,TGTGCCAGCAGTTTTTGGCTAGCGGGAGGCCCCGATCACACAGATACGCAGTATTTT,CASSFWLAGGPDHTDTQYF
TRBV4-1,TRBD1,TRBJ1-3,.,TGCGCCAGCAGCTGGGACAGGGGGACCTCTGGAAACACCATATATTTT,CASSWDRGTSGNTIYF
TRBV5-4,TRBD2,TRBJ2-7,.,TGTGCCAGCAGCTTTCGGTCTTGGGGACTACCCTACGAGCAGTACTTC,CASSFRSWGLPYEQYF
TRBV6-1,TRBD1,TRBJ1-1,.,TGTGCCAGCAGTGTAGTACAGGGGAGGAACACTGAAGCTTTCTTT,CASSVVQGRNTEAFF
TRBV7-6,.,TRBJ2-1,.,TGTGCCAGCAGCTTAGTCCCGGGAGCCTCTAACAATGAGCAGTTCTTC,CASSLVPGASNNEQFF
TRBV6-5,TRBD1,TRBJ1-5,.,TGTGCCAGCAGCCAAGTTCGGACAGGGAGTAAGCCCCAGCATTTT,CASSQVRTGSKPQHF
TRBV10-1,.,TRBJ1-5,few,TGCGCCAGTCTCAGGGGTGATCAGCCCCAGCATTTT,CASLRGDQPQHF
TRBV5-6,.,TRBJ1-4,.,TGTGCCAGCAGCTTGGGGCCGGCTTCTCGGGGTGAAAAACTGTTTTTT,CASSLGPASRGEKLFF
TRBV14,.,TRBJ2-7,few,TGTGCCAGCAGCCATTCCCCGGGAATGCTCCCCTACGAGCAGTACTTC,CASSHSPGMLPYEQYF
TRBV7-9,.,TRBJ1-5,.,TGTGCCAGCAGCTTAGCCGGGGAGGAGGGTCAGCCCCAGCATTTT,CASSLAGEEGQPQHF
TRBV4-1,TRBD2,TRBJ2-7,.,TGCGCCAGCAGCCAAGATGGGGCTAGCGGTACCTACGAGCAGTACTTC,CASSQDGASGTYEQYF
TRBV29-1,.,TRBJ2-5,.,TGCAGCGTTGAAAGTCTAGACTACGAAGAGACCCAGTACTTC,CSVESLDYEETQYF
TRBV27,.,TRBJ2-1,.,TGTGCCAGCAGTCCCCAGGTCAACAATGAGCAGTTCTTC,CASSPQVNNEQFF
TRBV27,TRBD1,TRBJ2-5,.,TGTGCCAGCAGAGGGACAGGGTCGAGGGAGACCCAGTACTTC,CASRGTGSRETQYF
TRBV27,.,TRBJ2-7,.,TGTGCCAGCAGCCCTATCGGGGGATGGGCCTACGAGCAGTACTTC,CASSPIGGWAYEQYF
TRBV6-1,TRBD1,TRBJ2-1,.,TGTGCCAGCACCGAAGACAGGGGCTCCTACAATGAGCAGTTCTTC,CASTEDRGSYNEQFF
TRBV6-5,.,TRBJ2-2,.,TGTGCCAGCAGTCCCAAACATACGGGGACCGGGGAGCTGTTTTTT,CASSPKHTGTGELFF
TRBV30,.,TRBJ1-1,.,TGTGCCTGGAGTTGTAGTAGACAGAACACTGAAGCTTTCTTT,CAWSCSRQNTEAFF
TRBV27,TRBD2,TRBJ2-5,.,TGTGCCAGCAGTTTACGGGCGACTAGCGAGACCCAGTACTTC,CASSLRATSETQYF
TRBV4-3,TRBD2,TRBJ2-5,.,TGCGCCAGCAGCCGGGACCGGGACTATCAAGAGACCCAGTACTTC,CASSRDRDYQETQYF
TRBV4-1,TRBD1,TRBJ2-1,few,TGCGCCAGCAGCCCAGGAGAGGGGACAGGGTATGAGCAGTTCTTC,CASSPGEGTGYEQFF
TRBV7-3,TRBD2,TRBJ2-1,.,TGTGCCAGCAGCTTGACACATAGCGGGAGGGGCTCCTACAATGAGCAGTTCTTC,CASSLTHSGRGSYNEQFF
TRBV10-1,TRBD2,TRBJ2-1,.,TGCGCCAGCAGTGAGTCGACTAGCGGGAGCCTAAAATACTCCTACAATGAGCAGTTCTTC,CASSESTSGSLKYSYNEQFF
TRBV14,.,TRBJ1-3,.,TGTGCCAGCAGCCAAGAAGGGGCAGGGCCCTCTGGAAACACCATATATTTT,CASSQEGAGPSGNTIYF
TRBV29-1,TRBD2,TRBJ2-7,.,TGCAGCGTCCAGGGGACTAGCGGGAGTTCGAGCTACGAGCAGTACTTC,CSVQGTSGSSSYEQYF
TRBV19,.,TRBJ2-7,.,TGTGCCAGTAGTAACCCCCTGGATAGCGTTGGCTACGAGCAGTACTTC,CASSNPLDSVGYEQYF